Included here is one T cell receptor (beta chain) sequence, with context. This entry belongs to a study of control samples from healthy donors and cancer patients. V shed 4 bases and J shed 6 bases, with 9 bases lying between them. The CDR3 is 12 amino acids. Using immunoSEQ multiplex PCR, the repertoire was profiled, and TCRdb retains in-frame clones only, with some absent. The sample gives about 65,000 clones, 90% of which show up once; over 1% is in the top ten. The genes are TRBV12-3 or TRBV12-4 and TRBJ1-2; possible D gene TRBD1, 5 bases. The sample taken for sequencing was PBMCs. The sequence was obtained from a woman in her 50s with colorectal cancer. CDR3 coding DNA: TGTGCCAGCAGTTACCGACAGCATGGCTACACCTTC. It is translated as CASSYRQHGYTF.